Following are 18 T cell receptor beta chains from one sample sequenced in a study of Graves' ophthalmopathy and Graves' hyperthyroidism. As the template, RNA transcripts were used to amplify TCR beta CDR3 regions. RT-PCR was first run with HTBI primers, then multiplex PCR in a second round. TCRdb used MiXCR to reprocess the multiplex PCR reads, holding one entry per CDR3 protein. The sample has 150,000 or so distinct CDR3 sequences, 30% to 45% seen once; the top ten hold around 8.9%. The specimen sequenced was peripheral blood. Receptor source: a man younger than 40 with Graves' ophthalmopathy.

This chain connects TRBV28 to TRBJ1-1; no clear D gene. CDR1 MDHEN and CDR2 SYDVKM come from the germline V gene. The CDR3 runs to 16 residues. The ends were cut back, 3 bases at V and 1 base at J, with 15 bases in the middle. This CDR3 reads CASSFLGGMGNTEAFF. DNA for the CDR3: TGTGCCAGCAGTTTCTTGGGTGGGATGGGGAACACTGAAGCTTTCTTT. Looking up the rest from reference TRBV28 and TRBJ1-1 gives the full variable domain: DVKVTQSSRYLVKRTGEKVFLECVQDMDHENMFWYRQDPGLGLRLIYFSYDVKMKEKGDIPEGYSVSREKKERFSLILESASTNQTSMYLCASSFLGGMGNTEAFFGQGTRLTVV.

V gene TRBV29-1 combines with J gene TRBJ2-5; D is unresolved. V shed 4 bases and J shed 1 base, with 7 bases lying between them. Germline-derived CDR1 and CDR2 are SQVTM and ANQGSEA. The CDR3 has 12 amino acids. The DNA of the CDR3 is TGCAGCGTTGCGCAAATCCAAGAGACCCAGTACTTC. Encoded protein: CSVAQIQETQYF.

This clonotype has a count of ten or more. The chain uses TRBV9 and TRBJ2-7, with 9 bases that match TRBD2. CDR3 length: 16 residues. Losses at the gene ends were 0 bases for V and 3 bases for J; bases not matched to a gene: 7. Germline V gene data show CDR1 as SGDLS and CDR2 as YYNGEE. The CDR3 DNA sequence: TGTGCCAGCAGCGTAGGATCGACTAGCGGCCACTACGAGCAGTACTTC. This gives the protein CASSVGSTSGHYEQYF.

This clonotype was seen repeatedly, ten times or more. This chain connects TRBV7-2 to TRBJ1-5, with D possibly TRBD1 on 5 matching bases. V lost 4 bases to trimming and J lost 5 bases, with 12 bases between them. The germline CDR1 and CDR2 sequences are SGHTA and FQGNSA. This CDR3 is built from 14 residues. The CDR3 here is CASSSGRGDQPQHF. In DNA, the CDR3 is TGTGCCAGCAGCTCAGGGAGAGGAGATCAGCCCCAGCATTTT.

This clonotype was observed at least ten times. This chain joins TRBV12-3 or TRBV12-4 and TRBJ1-2, with 11 nucleotides matching TRBD1. This CDR3 region has 16 residues. After removal of 6 bases from V and 8 bases from J, the junction contained 14 bases not matched to a gene. The DNA for the CDR3 is TGTGCCAGCAGCGTCGTCCGGGACAGGGGGTTTGTCGGCTACACCTTC. It translates to CASSVVRDRGFVGYTF.

This chain uses TRBV12-3 or TRBV12-4 with TRBJ2-7, with 9 bases lining up with TRBD2. Trimming cost V 5 bases and J 5 bases; bases outside gene matches: 7. The CDR3 has 14 residues. The CDR3: CASSTSSGTDEQYF. The CDR3 nucleotides are TGTGCCAGCAGTACCTCTAGCGGGACGGACGAGCAGTACTTC.

CDR3 sequence (DNA): TGTGCCAGCAGCCCCGTCGGGCCAATGAACACTGAAGCTTTCTTT. Amino acids: CASSPVGPMNTEAFF. The chain joins TRBV14 to TRBJ1-1; no clear D gene. Germline V gene sequence: CDR1 SGHDN, CDR2 FVKESK. The V gene lost 4 bases and the J gene lost 0 bases, with 12 bases spanning the gap. This CDR3 is built from 15 residues.

This clonotype has a count of ten or more. This sequence joins TRBV20-1 and TRBJ1-1, with D maybe TRBD1 (5 bases). Germline V gives CDR1 DFQATT, CDR2 SNEGSKA (reference sequence). CDR3 length: 12 amino acids. Trimming took 6 bases from V and 1 from J, leaving 9 bases between them. The CDR3 sequence: CSAGQPNTEAFF. CDR3 in DNA: TGCAGTGCCGGACAACCGAACACTGAAGCTTTCTTT.

The chain couples TRBV6-1 to TRBJ1-2; D unclear. From germline, CDR1 is MNHNS and CDR2 SASEGT. Trimming cost V 0 bases and J 0 bases, with 5 bases left between them. This CDR3 spans 14 amino acids. CDR3 sequence (DNA): TGTGCCAGCAGTGAAGCGGCATCTAACTATGGCTACACCTTC. Amino acid sequence: CASSEAASNYGYTF.

This clonotype was observed many times. This chain joins TRBV7-8 and TRBJ1-1, with D uncertain. V lost 1 base, J lost 3 bases, and 6 bases lay in between. This CDR3 is built from 13 residues. CDR1 and CDR2 (germline): SGHVS, FQNEAQ. DNA for the CDR3: TGTGCCAGCAGCTTAGGTGTGTACACTGAAGCTTTCTTT. Translation: CASSLGVYTEAFF.

This clonotype came up many times. The rearrangement uses TRBV4-3 and TRBJ1-1; D is unclear. From germline, CDR1 is LGHNA and CDR2 YSLEER. The CDR3 contains 13 residues. V was shortened by 3 bases and J by 4 bases, with 9 bases between the two germline ends. DNA for the CDR3: TGCGCCAGCAGCCATGAGATCGGCACTGAAGCTTTCTTT. This sequence encodes CASSHEIGTEAFF.

This clonotype was counted a few times. This chain connects TRBV7-2 to TRBJ2-7; D is possibly TRBD1 (6 bases). This CDR3 region has 14 residues. The germline V gene encodes CDR1 SGHTA and CDR2 FQGNSA. Trimming left V 5 bases short and J 2 bases short, with 13 bases between. As DNA, the CDR3 is TGTGCCAGCAGCCTAAATCCAGGGGCCTACGAGCAGTACTTC. Encoded protein: CASSLNPGAYEQYF. Full variable domain (remainder filled in from reference TRBV7-2 and TRBJ2-7): GAGVSQSPSNKVTEKGKDVELRCDPISGHTALYWYRQSLGQGLEFLIYFQGNSAPDKSGLPSDRFSAERTGGSVSTLTIQRTQQEDSAVYLCASSLNPGAYEQYFGPGTRLTVT.

The J gene is TRBJ2-7, the V gene TRBV4-3, with D tentatively TRBD1 or TRBD2 (5 bases each). Germline CDR1 reads LGHNA; CDR2 reads YSLEER. Trimming removed 3 bases from V and 3 bases from J, with 15 bases in between. There are 15 residues in the CDR3. CDR3 region: CASSQGPEGIYEQYF. The CDR3 DNA reads as TGCGCCAGCAGCCAGGGGCCTGAGGGAATCTACGAGCAGTACTTC.

The V gene is TRBV11-2, the J gene TRBJ2-7; 7 nucleotides align to TRBD1. The CDR3 is 14 residues long. The V segment lost 7 bases and the J segment 3 bases; nucleotides outside the gene matches: 9. CDR1 and CDR2 (germline): SGHAT, FQNNGV. The CDR3 sequence: CASTRQGVGYEQYF. In DNA, the CDR3 is TGTGCCAGCACAAGACAGGGTGTCGGCTACGAGCAGTACTTC. Supplemented by reference TRBV11-2 and TRBJ2-7, the full variable domain reads EAGVAQSPRYKIIEKRQSVAFWCNPISGHATLYWYQQILGQGPKLLIQFQNNGVVDDSQLPKDRFSAERLKGVDSTLKIQPAKLEDSAVYLCASTRQGVGYEQYFGPGTRLTVT.

This clonotype was detected a few times. The chain couples TRBV28 to TRBJ1-5; no clear D. Between the trimmed V and J ends, which lost 6 bases and 0 bases, there was a span of 9 bases. This CDR3 contains 14 residues. CDR1 is MDHEN and CDR2 is SYDVKM in the germline V gene. The chain's CDR3 is CASSKTDSNQPQHF. CDR3 bases: TGTGCCAGCAGCAAGACCGATAGCAATCAGCCCCAGCATTTT. The entire variable domain, with the rest obtained from reference TRBV28 and TRBJ1-5, is as follows: DVKVTQSSRYLVKRTGEKVFLECVQDMDHENMFWYRQDPGLGLRLIYFSYDVKMKEKGDIPEGYSVSREKKERFSLILESASTNQTSMYLCASSKTDSNQPQHFGDGTRLSIL.

This clonotype appeared many times. The chain couples TRBV20-1 to TRBJ2-5, with D perhaps matching TRBD2 (5 bases). The CDR3 loop spans 15 amino acids. CDR1 and CDR2 (germline): DFQATT, SNEGSKA (reference sequence). V was pared by 5 bases and J by 4 bases, with 20 bases between. CDR3 sequence: CSAHPGRGGLETQYF. CDR3 nucleotide sequence: TGCAGTGCTCATCCGGGGAGAGGCGGCCTAGAGACCCAGTACTTC.

This sequence joins TRBV6-5 and TRBJ1-1; D unresolved. The CDR3 has 13 amino acids. Trimming cost V 2 bases and J 4 bases, with 8 bases left between them. Germline V gene sequence: CDR1 MNHEY, CDR2 SVGAGI. The CDR3 spells CASSYVSGTEAFF. The CDR3 DNA is TGTGCCAGCAGTTACGTGTCGGGCACTGAAGCTTTCTTT.

There are many counts of this clonotype. The chain joins TRBV27 to TRBJ1-2; no clear D gene. Per the germline V gene, CDR1 is MNHEY and CDR2 is SMNVEV (reference sequence). V was clipped by 4 bases and J by 6 bases, with 15 bases between them. This CDR3 contains 14 residues. The CDR3 coding sequence is TGTGCCAGCAGTTCTTCTATAACGGTGGATGGCTACACCTTC. This sequence encodes CASSSSITVDGYTF.